The following is a TCR beta chain sequence with its context. The rectum was sampled with one to two pinch biopsies at colonoscopy. This table comes from immunoSEQ multiplex PCR, and its TCRdb copy is limited to in-frame clones, with some not included. The data show approximately 17,000 clones, more than 75% seen once. This record comes from a study of pediatric ulcerative colitis. Sequenced material: gut tissue. The TCR comes from a boy between 5 and 17 years old who was a control in a study of pediatric ulcerative colitis.

CDR3 region: CAISDQGREKLFF. The CDR3 nucleotides are TGTGCCATCAGTGATCAGGGAAGAGAAAAACTGTTTTTT. This chain joins TRBV10-3 and TRBJ1-4; tentatively, D is TRBD1 (5 bases). The CDR3 runs 13 residues. V was pared by 3 bases and J by 8 bases, with 10 bases between. Germline-derived CDR1 and CDR2 are ENHRY and SYGVKD.